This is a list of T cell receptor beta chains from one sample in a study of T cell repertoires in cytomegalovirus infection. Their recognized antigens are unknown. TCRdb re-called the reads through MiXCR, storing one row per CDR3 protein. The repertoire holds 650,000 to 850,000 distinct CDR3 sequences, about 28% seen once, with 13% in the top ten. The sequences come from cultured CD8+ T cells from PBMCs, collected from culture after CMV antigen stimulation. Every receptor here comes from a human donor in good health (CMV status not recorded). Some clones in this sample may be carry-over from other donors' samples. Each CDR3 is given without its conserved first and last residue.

ASSGQAELNNEQF TRBV2 13 TRBJ2-1
ASSWVAAGDYGYT TRBV6-5 13 TRBJ1-2
ASSYMGASGVSGPQH TRBV19 15 TRBJ1-5
ASSSGREPYQPQH TRBV27 13 TRBJ1-5
ASSHPGAQPQH TRBV6-5 11 TRBJ1-5
ASSLPGGGALDEQF TRBV9 14 TRBJ2-1
ASSPLSGAVSPLH TRBV19 13 TRBJ1-6
ASSGDSYNSPLH TRBV11-1 12 TRBJ1-6
ASSPGTSGGAGGEQF TRBV4-3 15 TRBJ2-1
ASSLFGQETQY TRBV27 11 TRBJ2-5
ASSFPRETQY TRBV7-9 10 TRBJ2-5
ASSLFWGPGANVLT TRBV5-6 14 TRBJ2-6
SAPGGQSGATDTQY TRBV20-1 14 TRBJ2-3
ASSSRPDTNSPLH TRBV7-8 13 TRBJ1-6
ASSPQQSANNEQF TRBV7-9 13 TRBJ2-1
ASSLRGNSNQPQH TRBV7-8 13 TRBJ1-5
ARASGSRVTDTQY TRBV6-1 13 TRBJ2-3
ASGLVLTLTLTYGYT TRBV12-5 15 TRBJ1-2
ASSLIRGRTDTQY TRBV7-6 13 TRBJ2-3
ASSPDIVATNEKLF TRBV7-9 14 TRBJ1-4
ASSPPTRQETQY TRBV7-9 12 TRBJ2-5
ASRGLRDRGSDTQY TRBV6-1 14 TRBJ2-3
ASSESGTGNTIY TRBV6-1 12 TRBJ1-3
ASTYLEVRGPGDTQY TRBV28 15 TRBJ2-3
AWGGEADTQY TRBV5-4 10 TRBJ2-3
ASSLGLAYATDTQY TRBV6-2/TRBV6-3 14 TRBJ2-3
ASSPPPGDSSYNSPLH TRBV6-2/TRBV6-3 16 TRBJ1-6
ASSTQRTGFIGNTIY TRBV7-9 15 TRBJ1-3
ASSVEDGGLGETQY TRBV9 14 TRBJ2-5